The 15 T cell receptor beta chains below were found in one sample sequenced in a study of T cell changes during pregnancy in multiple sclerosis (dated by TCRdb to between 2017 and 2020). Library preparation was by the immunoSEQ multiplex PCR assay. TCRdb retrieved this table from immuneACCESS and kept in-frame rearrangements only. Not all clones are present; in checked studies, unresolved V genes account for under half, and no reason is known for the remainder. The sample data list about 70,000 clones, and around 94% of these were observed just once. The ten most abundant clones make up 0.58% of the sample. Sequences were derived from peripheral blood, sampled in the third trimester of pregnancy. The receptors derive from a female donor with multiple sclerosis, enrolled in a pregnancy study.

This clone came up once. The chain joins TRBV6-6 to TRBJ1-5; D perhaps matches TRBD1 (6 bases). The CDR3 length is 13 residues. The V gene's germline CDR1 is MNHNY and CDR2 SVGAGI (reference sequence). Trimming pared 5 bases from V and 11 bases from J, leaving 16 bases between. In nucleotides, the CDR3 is TGTGCCAGCAGTGAGGGACACCCCGAAGCCCAGCATTTT. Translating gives CASSEGHPEAQHF.

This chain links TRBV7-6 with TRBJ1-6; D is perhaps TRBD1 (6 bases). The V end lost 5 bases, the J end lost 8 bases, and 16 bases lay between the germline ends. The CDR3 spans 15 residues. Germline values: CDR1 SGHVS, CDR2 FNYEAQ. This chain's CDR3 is CASSRQAGRDSPLHF. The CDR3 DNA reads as TGTGCCAGCAGCCGACAGGCGGGGAGGGATTCACCCCTCCACTTT.

The CDR3 nucleotides are TGTGCCAGCAGCCGGGGTGACGTTTTTTATATGAACACTGAAGCTTTCTTT. Protein product: CASSRGDVFYMNTEAFF. V usage is TRBV5-6 and J usage is TRBJ1-1; D remains ambiguous. The germline CDR1 and CDR2 sequences are SGHDT and YYEEEE. The CDR3 contains 17 residues. V lost 4 bases and J lost 0, with 19 bases in between.

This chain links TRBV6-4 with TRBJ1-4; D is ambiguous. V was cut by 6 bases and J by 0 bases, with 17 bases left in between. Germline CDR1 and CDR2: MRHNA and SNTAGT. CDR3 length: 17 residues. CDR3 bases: TGTGCCAGCAGGTGCACAGCCCGGAGGTCAACTAATGAAAAACTGTTTTTT. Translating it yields CASRCTARRSTNEKLFF.

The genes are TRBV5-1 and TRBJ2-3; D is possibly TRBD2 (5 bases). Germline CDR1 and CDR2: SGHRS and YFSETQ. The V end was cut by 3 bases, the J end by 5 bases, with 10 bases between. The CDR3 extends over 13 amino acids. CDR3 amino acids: CASSSNAGDTQYF. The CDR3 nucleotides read TGCGCCAGCAGCTCGAACGCGGGAGATACGCAGTATTTT.

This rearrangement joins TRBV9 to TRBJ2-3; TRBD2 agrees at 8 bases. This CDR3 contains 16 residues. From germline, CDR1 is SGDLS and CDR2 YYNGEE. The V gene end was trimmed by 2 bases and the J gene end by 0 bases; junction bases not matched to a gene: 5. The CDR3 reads CASSVGGALSTDTQYF. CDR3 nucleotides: TGTGCCAGCAGCGTCGGGGGGGCCTTAAGCACAGATACGCAGTATTTT. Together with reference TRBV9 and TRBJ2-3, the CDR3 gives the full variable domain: DSGVTQTPKHLITATGQRVTLRCSPRSGDLSVYWYQQSLDQGLQFLIQYYNGEERAKGNILERFSAQQFPDLHSELNLSSLELGDSALYFCASSVGGALSTDTQYFGPGTRLTVL.

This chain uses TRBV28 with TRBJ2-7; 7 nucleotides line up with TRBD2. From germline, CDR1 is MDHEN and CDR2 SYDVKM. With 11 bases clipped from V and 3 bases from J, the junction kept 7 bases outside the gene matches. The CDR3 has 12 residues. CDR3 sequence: CAHGGGDYEQYF. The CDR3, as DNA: TGTGCCCACGGTGGGGGGGACTACGAGCAGTACTTC. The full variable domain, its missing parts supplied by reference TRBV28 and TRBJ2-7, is DVKVTQSSRYLVKRTGEKVFLECVQDMDHENMFWYRQDPGLGLRLIYFSYDVKMKEKGDIPEGYSVSREKKERFSLILESASTNQTSMYLCAHGGGDYEQYFGPGTRLTVT.

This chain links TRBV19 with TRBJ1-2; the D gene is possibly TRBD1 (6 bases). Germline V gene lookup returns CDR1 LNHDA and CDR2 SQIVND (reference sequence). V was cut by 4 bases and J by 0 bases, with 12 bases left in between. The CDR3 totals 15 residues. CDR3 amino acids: CASSTSRGPNYGYTF. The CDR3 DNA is TGTGCCAGTAGTACCTCCAGGGGCCCTAACTATGGCTACACCTTC.

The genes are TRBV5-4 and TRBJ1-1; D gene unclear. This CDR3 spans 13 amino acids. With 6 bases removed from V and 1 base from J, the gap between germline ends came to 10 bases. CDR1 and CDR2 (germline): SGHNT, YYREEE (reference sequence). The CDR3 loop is CASTLGGNTEAFF. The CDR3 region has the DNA TGTGCCAGCACCCTGGGAGGGAACACTGAAGCTTTCTTT.

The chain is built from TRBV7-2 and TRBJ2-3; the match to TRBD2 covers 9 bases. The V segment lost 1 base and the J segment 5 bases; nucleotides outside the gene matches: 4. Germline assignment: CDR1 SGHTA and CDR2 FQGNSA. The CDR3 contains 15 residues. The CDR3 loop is CASSLVELAGDTQYF. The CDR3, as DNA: TGTGCCAGCAGCTTAGTGGAACTAGCGGGAGATACGCAGTATTTT.

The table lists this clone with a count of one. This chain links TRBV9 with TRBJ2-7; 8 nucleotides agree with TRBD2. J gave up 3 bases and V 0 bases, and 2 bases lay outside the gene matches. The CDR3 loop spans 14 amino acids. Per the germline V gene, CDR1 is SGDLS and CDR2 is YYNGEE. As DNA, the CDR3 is TGTGCCAGCAGCGTAGCAGCGGGAGACTACGAGCAGTACTTC. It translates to CASSVAAGDYEQYF.

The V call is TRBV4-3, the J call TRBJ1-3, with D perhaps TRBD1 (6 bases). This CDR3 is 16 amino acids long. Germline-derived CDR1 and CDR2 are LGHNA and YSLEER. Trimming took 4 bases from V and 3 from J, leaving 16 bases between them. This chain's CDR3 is CASSRTEQGNGNTIYF. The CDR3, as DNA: TGCGCCAGCAGCCGAACTGAACAGGGAAATGGAAACACCATATATTTT.

CDR3 amino acids: CASSAVGGSNSPLHF. Written as DNA, the CDR3 is TGTGCCAGCAGCGCCGTGGGGGGTAGTAATTCACCCCTCCACTTT. This chain uses TRBV9 with TRBJ1-6, with D tentatively TRBD1 (5 bases). This CDR3 contains 15 residues. V shed 3 bases and J shed 6 bases, with 13 bases lying between them. Germline CDR1 is SGDLS and CDR2 is YYNGEE.

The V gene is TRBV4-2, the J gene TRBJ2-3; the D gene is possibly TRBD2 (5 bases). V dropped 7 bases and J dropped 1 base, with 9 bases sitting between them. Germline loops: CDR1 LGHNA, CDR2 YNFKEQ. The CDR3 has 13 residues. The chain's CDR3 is CASTEVGTDTQYF. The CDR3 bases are TGTGCCAGCACGGAGGTAGGCACAGATACGCAGTATTTT.

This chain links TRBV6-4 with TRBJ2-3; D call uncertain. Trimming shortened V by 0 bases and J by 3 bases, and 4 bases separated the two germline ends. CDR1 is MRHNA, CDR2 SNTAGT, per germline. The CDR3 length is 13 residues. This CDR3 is CASSDSTTDTQYF. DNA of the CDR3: TGTGCCAGCAGTGACTCGACTACAGATACGCAGTATTTT.